This is a list of T cell receptor beta chains from one sample in a study of blood T cell repertoires in COVID-19. TCRdb keeps only in-frame clones here, not all; method: immunoSEQ multiplex PCR. In the table there are about 28,000 clones, 88% of which are singletons. The sequenced sample was peripheral blood. The receptors here all came from a man in his fifties or sixties with COVID-19, enrolled during active disease. Each CDR3 is given with its conserved first and last residue. The D gene is left open where the match is weak. Part of the rows lack a size; the others show once, few, many or a class for expanded clones.

clone size: -
J gene: TRBJ1-2
D gene: TRBD1
V gene: TRBV18
CDR3 length: 13
CDR3 protein: CASSRTGLDGYTF
CDR3 DNA: TGTGCCAGCTCACGGACAGGATTGGATGGCTACACCTTC

clone size: -
J gene: TRBJ2-7
D gene: TRBD2
V gene: TRBV19
CDR3 length: 15
CDR3 protein: CASRPTSGRSDEQYF
CDR3 DNA: TGTGCCAGTAGGCCTACTAGCGGGAGGTCGGACGAGCAGTACTTC

clone size: -
J gene: TRBJ1-1
D gene: -
V gene: TRBV19
CDR3 length: 14
CDR3 protein: CASSIPGRSTEAFF
CDR3 DNA: TGTGCCAGTAGTATACCGGGAAGAAGCACTGAAGCTTTCTTT

clone size: -
J gene: TRBJ1-6
D gene: -
V gene: TRBV6-4
CDR3 length: 14
CDR3 protein: CASSDSWANSPLHF
CDR3 DNA: TGTGCCAGCAGTGACTCGTGGGCGAATTCACCCCTCCACTTT

clone size: -
J gene: TRBJ1-4
D gene: -
V gene: TRBV2
CDR3 length: 13
CDR3 protein: CASERRPNEKLFF
CDR3 DNA: TGTGCCAGCGAGCGAAGGCCTAATGAAAAACTGTTTTTT

clone size: -
J gene: TRBJ1-2
D gene: -
V gene: TRBV19
CDR3 length: 15
CDR3 protein: CASKEVGGTFYGYTF
CDR3 DNA: TGTGCCAGTAAGGAGGTCGGCGGGACTTTTTATGGCTACACCTTC

clone size: -
J gene: TRBJ1-2
D gene: -
V gene: TRBV19
CDR3 length: 15
CDR3 protein: CASNEGPDRNYGYTF
CDR3 DNA: TGTGCCAGTAATGAAGGGCCAGACAGAAACTATGGCTACACCTTC

clone size: few
J gene: TRBJ1-2
D gene: -
V gene: TRBV28
CDR3 length: 13
CDR3 protein: CASSLSLVYGYTF
CDR3 DNA: TGTGCCAGCAGTTTATCATTAGTATATGGCTACACCTTC

clone size: -
J gene: TRBJ1-2
D gene: TRBD1
V gene: TRBV6-4
CDR3 length: 12
CDR3 protein: CASRGQGVSYTF
CDR3 DNA: TGTGCCAGCAGGGGACAGGGGGTGAGCTACACCTTC

clone size: -
J gene: TRBJ1-2
D gene: -
V gene: TRBV28
CDR3 length: 13
CDR3 protein: CASSYNRNYGYTF
CDR3 DNA: TGTGCCAGCAGCTACAACAGAAACTATGGCTACACCTTC

clone size: once
J gene: TRBJ1-6
D gene: -
V gene: TRBV7-2
CDR3 length: 12
CDR3 protein: CASSPDGSPLHF
CDR3 DNA: TGTGCCAGCAGCCCCGACGGGTCACCCCTCCACTTT

clone size: -
J gene: TRBJ2-3
D gene: -
V gene: TRBV7-3
CDR3 length: 13
CDR3 protein: CASSAREGDTQYF
CDR3 DNA: TGTGCCAGCAGCGCCAGGGAAGGGGATACGCAGTATTTT

clone size: -
J gene: TRBJ1-4
D gene: -
V gene: TRBV24-1
CDR3 length: 12
CDR3 protein: CATSDSSEKLFF
CDR3 DNA: TGTGCCACCAGTGATAGCTCTGAAAAACTGTTTTTT

clone size: -
J gene: TRBJ1-2
D gene: -
V gene: TRBV6-6
CDR3 length: 14
CDR3 protein: CASIDRQAASGYTF
CDR3 DNA: TGTGCCAGCATCGACCGACAGGCTGCATCGGGCTACACCTTC

clone size: -
J gene: TRBJ2-6
D gene: TRBD1
V gene: TRBV18
CDR3 length: 19
CDR3 protein: CASSPPMTGGSTGANVLTF
CDR3 DNA: TGTGCCAGCTCACCACCGATGACAGGGGGATCCACTGGGGCCAACGTCCTGACTTTC

clone size: -
J gene: TRBJ2-7
D gene: TRBD1
V gene: TRBV4-3
CDR3 length: 15
CDR3 protein: CASSQTGQGRYEQYF
CDR3 DNA: TGCGCCAGCAGCCAAACGGGACAGGGGCGCTACGAGCAGTACTTC

clone size: -
J gene: TRBJ1-2
D gene: -
V gene: TRBV19
CDR3 length: 13
CDR3 protein: CASSIALTDGYTF
CDR3 DNA: TGTGCCAGTAGTATAGCGTTGACTGACGGCTACACCTTC

clone size: -
J gene: TRBJ1-1
D gene: -
V gene: TRBV6-2/TRBV6-3
CDR3 length: 12
CDR3 protein: CASSRTVTEAFF
CDR3 DNA: TGTGCCAGCAGCCGGACAGTAACTGAAGCTTTCTTT

clone size: -
J gene: TRBJ1-2
D gene: TRBD1
V gene: TRBV6-1
CDR3 length: 16
CDR3 protein: CASSAWSTGQAVGYTF
CDR3 DNA: TGTGCCAGCAGTGCTTGGTCGACGGGACAGGCTGTCGGCTACACCTTC

clone size: -
J gene: TRBJ2-5
D gene: TRBD1
V gene: TRBV3-1/TRBV3-2
CDR3 length: 15
CDR3 protein: CASSQPGDRQETQYF
CDR3 DNA: TGTGCCAGCAGCCAACCCGGGGACAGGCAAGAGACCCAGTACTTC

clone size: few
J gene: TRBJ2-1
D gene: -
V gene: TRBV18
CDR3 length: 14
CDR3 protein: CASSGFTGAREQFF
CDR3 DNA: TGTGCCAGCTCAGGATTCACGGGAGCCCGAGAGCAGTTCTTC

clone size: -
J gene: TRBJ2-3
D gene: TRBD2
V gene: TRBV6-5
CDR3 length: 15
CDR3 protein: CASSYSTSGRGLENF
CDR3 DNA: TGTGCCAGCAGTTACTCGACTAGCGGGAGGGGCTTGGAAAATTTT

clone size: -
J gene: TRBJ2-3
D gene: -
V gene: TRBV5-1
CDR3 length: 15
CDR3 protein: CASSLAHADTDTQYF
CDR3 DNA: TGCGCCAGCAGCTTGGCACACGCAGACACAGATACGCAGTATTTT

clone size: -
J gene: TRBJ2-7
D gene: -
V gene: TRBV29-1
CDR3 length: 12
CDR3 protein: CSVDHDWLEQYF
CDR3 DNA: TGCAGCGTTGACCACGATTGGCTTGAGCAGTACTTC

clone size: -
J gene: TRBJ2-5
D gene: -
V gene: TRBV9
CDR3 length: 15
CDR3 protein: CASSVVAEEQETQYF
CDR3 DNA: TGTGCCAGCAGCGTAGTAGCGGAGGAGCAAGAGACCCAGTACTTC

clone size: -
J gene: TRBJ2-3
D gene: -
V gene: TRBV7-8
CDR3 length: 16
CDR3 protein: CASSPFGGSSTDTQYF
CDR3 DNA: TGTGCCAGCAGCCCTTTTGGGGGGAGTAGCACAGATACGCAGTATTTT

clone size: -
J gene: TRBJ1-1
D gene: -
V gene: TRBV6-5
CDR3 length: 13
CDR3 protein: CAGLSLRDTEAFF
CDR3 DNA: TGTGCCGGGCTTAGCCTCAGGGACACTGAAGCTTTCTTT

clone size: -
J gene: TRBJ1-6
D gene: -
V gene: TRBV28
CDR3 length: 11
CDR3 protein: CASRETGSIHF
CDR3 DNA: TGTGCCAGCCGAGAGACAGGATCTATCCACTTT

clone size: -
J gene: TRBJ1-3
D gene: -
V gene: TRBV27
CDR3 length: 14
CDR3 protein: CASSSPRAGNTIYF
CDR3 DNA: TGTGCCAGCAGTTCCCCCAGGGCAGGAAACACCATATATTTT

clone size: -
J gene: TRBJ2-1
D gene: TRBD2
V gene: TRBV5-6
CDR3 length: 14
CDR3 protein: CASSLGLAGAEQFF
CDR3 DNA: TGTGCCAGCAGCTTGGGACTAGCGGGAGCTGAGCAGTTCTTC

clone size: -
J gene: TRBJ2-1
D gene: -
V gene: TRBV7-9
CDR3 length: 11
CDR3 protein: CASSLLLEQFF
CDR3 DNA: TGTGCCAGCAGCTTACTTCTTGAGCAGTTCTTC

clone size: -
J gene: TRBJ1-1
D gene: TRBD1
V gene: TRBV6-2/TRBV6-3
CDR3 length: 15
CDR3 protein: CASSYLGQGNTEAFF
CDR3 DNA: TGTGCCAGCAGTTACTTGGGACAGGGGAACACTGAAGCTTTCTTT

clone size: -
J gene: TRBJ2-5
D gene: TRBD2
V gene: TRBV2
CDR3 length: 18
CDR3 protein: CASHGVLGLAGVGETQYF
CDR3 DNA: TGTGCCAGCCATGGCGTTCTCGGACTAGCGGGAGTAGGCGAGACCCAGTACTTC

clone size: once
J gene: TRBJ1-4
D gene: -
V gene: TRBV7-8
CDR3 length: 15
CDR3 protein: CASSRAGVLNEKLFF
CDR3 DNA: TGTGCCAGCAGCCGGGCGGGGGTCCTTAATGAAAAACTGTTTTTT

clone size: -
J gene: TRBJ2-7
D gene: TRBD2
V gene: TRBV5-1
CDR3 length: 18
CDR3 protein: CASSVGDLAGYPWNEQYF
CDR3 DNA: TGCGCCAGCAGCGTTGGGGACCTAGCGGGCTATCCTTGGAACGAGCAGTACTTC